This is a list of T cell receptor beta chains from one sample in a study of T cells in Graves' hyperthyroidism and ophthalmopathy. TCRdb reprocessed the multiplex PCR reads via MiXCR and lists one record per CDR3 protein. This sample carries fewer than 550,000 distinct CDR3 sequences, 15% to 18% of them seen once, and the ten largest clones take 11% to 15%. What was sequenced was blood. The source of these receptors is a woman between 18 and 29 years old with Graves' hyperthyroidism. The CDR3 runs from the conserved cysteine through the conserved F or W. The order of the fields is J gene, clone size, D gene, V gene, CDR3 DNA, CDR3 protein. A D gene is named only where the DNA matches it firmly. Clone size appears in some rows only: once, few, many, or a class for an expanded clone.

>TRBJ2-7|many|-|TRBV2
TGTGCCAGCAGTGAGGAAGGATTCTACGAGCAGTACTTC
CASSEEGFYEQYF
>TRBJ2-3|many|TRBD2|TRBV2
TGTGTCAGCAGGGCAGGGCTAGCGGATACTACGCAGTATTTT
CVSRAGLADTTQYF
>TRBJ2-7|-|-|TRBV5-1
TGCGCCAGCAGCAAGGTCCAGGGTCGTGACCACGAGCAGTACTTC
CASSKVQGRDHEQYF
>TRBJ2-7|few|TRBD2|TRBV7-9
TGTGCCAGCAGCGATTTAAGCGGGAGGCCCTCCTACGAGCAGTACTTC
CASSDLSGRPSYEQYF
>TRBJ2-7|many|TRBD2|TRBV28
TGTGCCAGCAGTCCAGGACGGACTAGCGGGAGTGTCCCCGAGCAGTACTTC
CASSPGRTSGSVPEQYF
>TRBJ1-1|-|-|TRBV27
TGTGCCAGCAGTTTTCGCAGATCGAACACTGAAGCTTTCTTT
CASSFRRSNTEAFF
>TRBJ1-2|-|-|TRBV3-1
TGTGCCAGCGCGGCAAAATTCGCTGGGTATGGCTACACCTTC
CASAAKFAGYGYTF
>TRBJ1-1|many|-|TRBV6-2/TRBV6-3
TGTGCCAGCAGTTACGAGGTCTCGAACACTGAAGCTTTCTTT
CASSYEVSNTEAFF
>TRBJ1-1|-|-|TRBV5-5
TGTGCCAGCAGCTTGGAACAGGTGACTGAAGCTTTCTTT
CASSLEQVTEAFF
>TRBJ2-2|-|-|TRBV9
TGTGCCAGCAGCGTAGAAAAGCGAACGAACACCGGGGAGCTGTTTTTT
CASSVEKRTNTGELFF
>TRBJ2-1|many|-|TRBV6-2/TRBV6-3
TGTGCCAGCAGCCGCGGGGCGCTGCGGGGCCTGGGGAATGAGCAGTTCTTC
CASSRGALRGLGNEQFF